Each of the 19 T cell receptor beta chains below was sequenced from the same sample in a study of immune evolution from preneoplasia to lung adenocarcinoma (dated by TCRdb to the early 2020s). The library was produced with the immunoSEQ multiplex PCR assay. TCRdb limited this immuneACCESS table to in-frame rearrangements with V and J called. A share of clones is missing; checked studies link under half to unresolved V genes, and the rest is unexplained. The sample table lists 9,000 or so clones, nearly 90% of them with a count of one. 2% to 3% of the sample belongs to the ten largest clones. Sequencing used FFPE invasive lung adenocarcinoma tissue. The sample's cell subset or site label is to be understood as: frankly invasive lung adenocarcinoma (ADC). These receptors were collected from a person between 65 and 79 years old with invasive lung adenocarcinoma.

V and J are TRBV5-4 and TRBJ2-2; D may be TRBD2 (5 bases). This CDR3 is built from 12 residues. Trimming removed 5 bases from V and 8 bases from J, with 10 bases in between. Germline loops: CDR1 SGHNT, CDR2 YYREEE (reference sequence). The CDR3: CASRPGGGELFF. The CDR3, as DNA: TGTGCCAGCAGGCCGGGCGGGGGGGAGCTGTTTTTT.

The gene calls are TRBV29-1 and TRBJ2-3; D possibly corresponds to TRBD1 (6 bases). The CDR3 is 13 residues long. The ends were cut back, 5 bases at V and 3 bases at J, with 12 bases in the middle. From germline, CDR1 is SQVTM and CDR2 ANQGSEA. The CDR3: CSVLGRGTDTQYF. CDR3 DNA sequence: TGCAGCGTTCTTGGCAGGGGAACAGATACGCAGTATTTT.

This clone was recorded once. This sequence joins TRBV28 and TRBJ1-2, with D uncertain. Germline V gene lookup returns CDR1 MDHEN and CDR2 SYDVKM. Trimming shortened V by 6 bases and J by 1 base, and 9 bases separated the two germline ends. The CDR3 has 13 amino acids. The CDR3: CASSIGNNYGYTF. The CDR3 coding sequence is TGTGCCAGCAGCATAGGAAATAACTATGGCTACACCTTC.

This chain uses TRBV6-5 with TRBJ2-7; D gene unclear. The CDR3 covers 13 residues. Trimming took off 2 bases at V and 3 bases at J, with 8 bases between the two ends. In germline, CDR1 is MNHEY, CDR2 SVGAGI. CDR3 nucleotide sequence: TGTGCCAGCAGTTACGGTTCGGACTACGAGCAGTACTTC. This translates into CASSYGSDYEQYF.

J is TRBJ2-7 and V is TRBV6-1; the D gene is possibly TRBD2 (5 bases). In germline, CDR1 is MNHNS, CDR2 SASEGT. Trimming left V 6 bases short and J 7 bases short, with 16 bases between. This CDR3 is 13 amino acids long. The CDR3 bases are TGTGCCAGCAGAACCCACGGGGTTGGAGAGCAGTACTTC. Its translation is CASRTHGVGEQYF.

CDR3 coding DNA: TGTGCCAGCAGTGAGAAGACAGGGTCCAATCAGCCCCAGCATTTT. Its protein is CASSEKTGSNQPQHF. The chain links TRBV2 to TRBJ1-5, with 7 bases fitting TRBD1. Trimming cost V 3 bases and J 3 bases; bases outside gene matches: 5. Germline V gives CDR1 SNHLY, CDR2 FYNNEI. This CDR3 contains 15 residues. The entire variable domain, with the rest obtained from reference TRBV2 and TRBJ1-5, is as follows: EPEVTQTPSHQVTQMGQEVILRCVPISNHLYFYWYRQILGQKVEFLVSFYNNEISEKSEIFDDQFSVERPDGSNFTLKIRSTKLEDSAMYFCASSEKTGSNQPQHFGDGTRLSIL.

This rearrangement joins TRBV30 to TRBJ1-5, with D maybe TRBD1 (5 bases). This CDR3 contains 13 residues. CDR1 is GTSNPN, CDR2 SVGIG, per germline (reference sequence). The ends were cut back, 5 bases at V and 7 bases at J, with 15 bases in the middle. CDR3 residues: CAWALREEQPQHF. Here the CDR3 DNA reads TGTGCCTGGGCACTCAGGGAGGAACAGCCCCAGCATTTT.

This rearrangement joins TRBV7-2 to TRBJ2-1; perhaps TRBD1 as D (5 bases). Trimming took off 5 bases at V and 0 bases at J, with 11 bases between the two ends. Germline V gives CDR1 SGHTA, CDR2 FQGNSA. The CDR3 totals 15 residues. This CDR3 reads CASSRQSSSYNEQFF. Written as DNA, the CDR3 is TGTGCCAGCAGCCGACAGAGCAGCTCCTACAATGAGCAGTTCTTC. Combining the CDR3 with reference TRBV7-2 and TRBJ2-1 gives the whole variable domain GAGVSQSPSNKVTEKGKDVELRCDPISGHTALYWYRQSLGQGLEFLIYFQGNSAPDKSGLPSDRFSAERTGGSVSTLTIQRTQQEDSAVYLCASSRQSSSYNEQFFGPGTRLTVL.

The chain is built from TRBV28 and TRBJ2-7; 7 bases align to TRBD1. V shed 6 bases, J shed 6 bases, and the junction held 5 bases outside the gene matches. Germline assignment: CDR1 MDHEN and CDR2 SYDVKM. The CDR3 extends over 12 amino acids. CDR3 region: CASRNTGVEQYF. Written as DNA, the CDR3 is TGTGCCAGCAGAAACACAGGGGTCGAGCAGTACTTC. Full variable domain (rest looked up from reference TRBV28 and TRBJ2-7): DVKVTQSSRYLVKRTGEKVFLECVQDMDHENMFWYRQDPGLGLRLIYFSYDVKMKEKGDIPEGYSVSREKKERFSLILESASTNQTSMYLCASRNTGVEQYFGPGTRLTVT.

The chain couples TRBV7-8 to TRBJ2-3; no firm D call. The germline V gene encodes CDR1 SGHVS and CDR2 FQNEAQ. The CDR3 contains 13 residues. The V and J ends lost 4 bases and 1 base respectively, with 6 bases between them. The CDR3 loop is CASSSTGTDTQYF. CDR3 coding DNA: TGTGCCAGCAGCTCCACAGGCACAGATACGCAGTATTTT.

This clone was seen only once. The chain has TRBV21-1 and TRBJ1-1. TRBV21-1 is a pseudogene segment. This CDR3 region has 13 residues. The CDR3 sequence: CASSSTIRTEAFF. CDR3 coding DNA: TGTGCCAGCAGTTCTACAATTCGCACTGAAGCTTTCTTT.

This clone was recorded once. The chain recombines TRBV11-3 with TRBJ1-1, with D unresolved. V dropped 3 bases and J dropped 3 bases, with 8 bases sitting between them. There are 13 residues in the CDR3. Germline V gene sequence: CDR1 SGHNT, CDR2 YENEEA. For the CDR3, the DNA is TGTGCCAGCAGCTTGGGGTGGGACACTGAAGCTTTCTTT. It encodes CASSLGWDTEAFF. Full variable domain (rest looked up from reference TRBV11-3 and TRBJ1-1): EAGVVQSPRYKIIEKKQPVAFWCNPISGHNTLYWYLQNLGQGPELLIRYENEEAVDDSQLPKDRFSAERLKGVDSTLKIQPAELGDSAVYLCASSLGWDTEAFFGQGTRLTVV.

This chain connects TRBV28 to TRBJ1-5, with a tentative D call TRBD1 (5 bases). CDR1 MDHEN and CDR2 SYDVKM come from the germline V gene. The CDR3 is 15 residues long. Trimming stripped 2 bases from V and 5 bases from J, with 13 bases between. This chain's CDR3 is CASSLRGRVYQPQHF. The CDR3 coding sequence is TGTGCCAGCAGTTTACGGGGACGCGTATATCAGCCCCAGCATTTT.

V usage is TRBV5-1 and J usage is TRBJ2-7; 8 bases map to TRBD1. CDR1 is SGHRS and CDR2 is YFSETQ in the germline V gene. J lost 6 bases, V lost 4 bases, and 12 bases had no gene match. There are 15 residues in the CDR3. The chain's CDR3 is CASSHVFGQGREQYF. The CDR3 region has the DNA TGCGCCAGCAGCCACGTTTTTGGACAGGGCCGCGAGCAGTACTTC. Variable domain in full (rest from reference TRBV5-1 and TRBJ2-7): KAGVTQTPRYLIKTRGQQVTLSCSPISGHRSVSWYQQTPGQGLQFLFEYFSETQRNKGNFPGRFSGRQFSNSRSEMNVSTLELGDSALYLCASSHVFGQGREQYFGPGTRLTVT.

CDR3 nucleotides: TGTGCCAGCACCTTGGACGGGTACGAGCAGTACTTC. Translating gives CASTLDGYEQYF. The chain combines TRBV7-8 with TRBJ2-7; D gene uncertain. Trimming cost V 7 bases and J 4 bases, with 11 bases left between them. CDR1 is SGHVS and CDR2 is FQNEAQ in the germline V gene. The length of the CDR3 is 12 residues. The variable domain in full, with the rest retrieved from reference TRBV7-8 and TRBJ2-7, is GAGVSQSPRYKVAKRGQDVALRCDPISGHVSLFWYQQALGQGPEFLTYFQNEAQLDKSGLPSDRFFAERPEGSVSTLKIQRTQQEDSAVYLCASTLDGYEQYFGPGTRLTVT.

This clone appeared a few times. CDR3 protein: CSVRAGGGYNEQFF. CDR3 coding DNA: TGCAGCGTTAGGGCGGGAGGAGGTTACAATGAGCAGTTCTTC. The V and J genes are TRBV29-1 and TRBJ2-1; the match to TRBD2 covers 8 bases. V was pared by 5 bases and J by 4 bases, with 7 bases of the junction left unmatched. This CDR3 is built from 14 residues. Germline V gene sequence: CDR1 SQVTM, CDR2 ANQGSEA.

The chain links TRBV7-3 to TRBJ2-3; D might be TRBD1 (5 bases). Germline CDR1 reads SGHTA; CDR2 reads FQGTGA. The CDR3 extends over 13 amino acids. V lost 5 bases and J 5 bases, leaving 11 bases between the germline ends. CDR3 loop: CASSLGQGDTQYF. The CDR3 region has the DNA TGTGCCAGCAGCCTAGGCCAGGGAGATACGCAGTATTTT. Filled out from reference TRBV7-3 and TRBJ2-3, the complete variable domain reads GAGVSQTPSNKVTEKGKYVELRCDPISGHTALYWYRQSLGQGPEFLIYFQGTGAADDSGLPNDRFFAVRPEGSVSTLKIQRTERGDSAVYLCASSLGQGDTQYFGPGTRLTVL.

This chain joins TRBV18 and TRBJ2-3, with TRBD2 as a possible D gene (6 bases). Trimming took off 4 bases at V and 5 bases at J, with 7 bases between the two ends. Germline V CDR1 and CDR2: KGHSH, LQKENI. The CDR3 length is 12 residues. The CDR3 protein is CASSLREDTQYF. CDR3 in DNA: TGTGCCAGCTCACTGCGGGAAGATACGCAGTATTTT.

The rearrangement uses TRBV5-4 and TRBJ1-1, with a possible D match to TRBD1 (6 bases). Germline CDR1 SGHNT, CDR2 YYREEE (reference sequence). This CDR3 comprises 15 residues. V dropped 0 bases and J dropped 5 bases, with 14 bases sitting between them. In nucleotides, the CDR3 is TGTGCCAGCAGCTTGGGGTCAGGGGTGGGGACTGAAGCTTTCTTT. Translating gives CASSLGSGVGTEAFF.